The clone carrying this T cell receptor beta chain appeared a few times. Its cognate antigen is unknown. The record originates from a study of CD8+ T cells in alopecia areata. General study points: In patients, TCRs were shared less clearly than in mice, and HLA may possibly be involved. Scalp data also include sequences from resident alphabeta T cells of normal skin. Clonality exceeded that of normal scalp in lesional scalp, most notably in alopecia totalis/universalis.

Sequencing used cDNA as its template, made by extracting RNA and reverse transcribing it. Measured with immunoSEQ multiplex PCR; TCRdb has only the in-frame clones, and not every one. The sample contains 110,000 to 150,000 clones, around 62% of which appear only once. The CDR3 totals 21 residues. The junction had 26 bases not matched to a gene; V was cut back by 1 base and J by 5 bases. The germline gives CDR1 SQVTM, CDR2 ANQGSEA. Researchers picked out CD4+ and CD8+ T cells from PBMCs by sorting. This clonotype originated in a human donor in good health. The sample comprised CD8+ T cells sorted from blood. The genes are TRBV29-1 and TRBJ2-1; 7 bases fit TRBD1. The CDR3 spells CSVEGRTRQGPTGLRHNEQFF. The CDR3 nucleotides are TGCAGCGTTGAAGGTCGCACTAGACAGGGTCCAACTGGACTGAGACACAATGAGCAGTTCTTC.